This T cell receptor (beta chain) emerged from a study of blood T cell repertoires in COVID-19. Study in general: Sources were T cells, B-cell-depleted T cells, or PBMCs; the material itself was cDNA or gDNA.

V dropped 3 bases and J dropped 4; count of bases not matched to a gene: 5. Germline loops: CDR1 LGHNA, CDR2 YNFKEQ. This CDR3 contains 16 residues. Per the original data handling: Estimation of nucleated cell counts was performed using reference gene primer amplification. The assay was immunoSEQ multiplex PCR, and TCRdb's table has in-frame clones only and misses some. V, J and clone size derive from that table, while D and trimming were established from the DNA sequence. The repertoire holds tens of thousands of clones, with roughly four fifths as singletons. The chain joins TRBV4-2 to TRBJ1-3; TRBD1 matches 11 bases. This clonotype was sampled from an elderly man with acute or convalescent COVID-19. The sequencing sample was made of peripheral blood. In DNA form, the CDR3 reads TGTGCCAGCAGCCACGGGACAGGGGGTAGAGGAAACACCATATATTTT. Its protein is CASSHGTGGRGNTIYF.